This T cell receptor beta chain was documented in a study of blood T cells in healthy people across ages. Study conclusions and caveats: Calculation of diversity from one million T cells yielded estimates considered to be underestimates. Researchers said unsorted PBMCs prevented a conclusive naive versus antigen-experienced comparison.

Germline V CDR1 and CDR2: SGHRS, YFSETQ. The CDR3 extends over 12 amino acids. V gave up 4 bases and J gave up 3 bases, with 7 bases separating them. Every sample had a minimum of 6.5 million PBMCs isolated. To note about this clonotype: Its antigen is as yet unknown.

The use of a sample-barcoded 5' primer and a J-beta primer mix characterized a second PCR of roughly 7 to 12 cycles. One entry per CDR3 protein, called by TCRdb with MiXCR from the 5' RACE reads. Of about 780,000 distinct CDR3 sequences listed, about 47% are singletons. Sequencing was carried out using blood. This receptor was identified in a man at least 80 years old in good health. The chain carries TRBV5-1 and TRBJ2-5, with D unresolved. The CDR3 sequence: CASSLPKETQYF. CDR3 DNA sequence: TGCGCCAGCAGCCTCCCCAAAGAGACCCAGTACTTC.